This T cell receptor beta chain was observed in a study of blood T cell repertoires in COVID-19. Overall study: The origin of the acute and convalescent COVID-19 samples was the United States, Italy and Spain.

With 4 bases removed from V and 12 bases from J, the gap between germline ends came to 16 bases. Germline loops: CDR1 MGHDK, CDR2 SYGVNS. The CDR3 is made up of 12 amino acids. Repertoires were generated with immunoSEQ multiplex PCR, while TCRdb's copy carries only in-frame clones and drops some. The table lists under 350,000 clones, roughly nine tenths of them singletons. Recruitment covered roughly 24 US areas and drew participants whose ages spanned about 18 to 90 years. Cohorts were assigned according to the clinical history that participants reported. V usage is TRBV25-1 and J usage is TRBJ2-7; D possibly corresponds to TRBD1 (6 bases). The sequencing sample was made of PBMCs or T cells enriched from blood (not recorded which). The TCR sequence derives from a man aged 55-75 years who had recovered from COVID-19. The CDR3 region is CASSVGRGGVYF. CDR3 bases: TGTGCCAGCAGTGTGGGCAGGGGCGGTGTGTACTTC.